What follows are 4 T cell receptor beta chains derived from one specimen sequenced in a study of cytomegalovirus exposure and HLA in healthy donors. TCRdb's copy holds only in-frame clones and misses some; the assay was immunoSEQ multiplex PCR. In the table there are about 160,000 clones, 80% to 90% of which are singletons. The sequenced sample was PBMCs. All receptors derive from a young woman in good health and CMV-seronegative.

This chain links TRBV6-5 with TRBJ2-1; D unresolved. Germline loops: CDR1 MNHEY, CDR2 SVGAGI. Trimming cost V 2 bases and J 5 bases, with 4 bases left between them. CDR3 size: 12 residues. The CDR3 reads CASSYGDNEQFF. In DNA form, the CDR3 reads TGTGCCAGCAGTTACGGCGACAATGAGCAGTTCTTC.

The chain employs TRBV5-1 and TRBJ1-4; 7 nucleotides match TRBD1. Germline trimming cut 6 bases from V and 5 bases from J; bases unmatched to any gene: 7. Germline lookup yields CDR1 SGHRS and CDR2 YFSETQ. CDR3 length equals 14 residues. As DNA, the CDR3 is TGCGCCAGCAAACGGGGCAGGGGGAATGAAAAACTGTTTTTT. Protein: CASKRGRGNEKLFF.

The CDR3 nucleotides read TGTGCCAGCAGCTTGGGGGCCGGGACAAACTACGAGCAGTACTTC. This sequence encodes CASSLGAGTNYEQYF. V and J are TRBV7-3 and TRBJ2-7; D may be TRBD1 (6 bases). This CDR3 is built from 15 residues. Germline V gives CDR1 SGHTA, CDR2 FQGTGA. V was pared by 3 bases and J by 3 bases, with 15 bases between.

The chain employs TRBV7-9 and TRBJ1-1; possibly TRBD1 for D (6 bases). CDR3 length equals 14 residues. The germline V and J ends were trimmed by 1 base and 0 bases, with 6 bases remaining between them. Germline V gene data show CDR1 as SEHNR and CDR2 as FQNEAQ (reference sequence). The CDR3 sequence: CASSLGQVNTEAFF. The CDR3 nucleotides read TGTGCCAGCAGCTTAGGACAGGTGAACACTGAAGCTTTCTTT. The full variable domain, its missing parts supplied by reference TRBV7-9 and TRBJ1-1, is DTGVSQNPRHKITKRGQNVTFRCDPISEHNRLYWYRQTLGQGPEFLTYFQNEAQLEKSRLLSDRFSAERPKGSFSTLEIQRTEQGDSAMYLCASSLGQVNTEAFFGQGTRLTVV.